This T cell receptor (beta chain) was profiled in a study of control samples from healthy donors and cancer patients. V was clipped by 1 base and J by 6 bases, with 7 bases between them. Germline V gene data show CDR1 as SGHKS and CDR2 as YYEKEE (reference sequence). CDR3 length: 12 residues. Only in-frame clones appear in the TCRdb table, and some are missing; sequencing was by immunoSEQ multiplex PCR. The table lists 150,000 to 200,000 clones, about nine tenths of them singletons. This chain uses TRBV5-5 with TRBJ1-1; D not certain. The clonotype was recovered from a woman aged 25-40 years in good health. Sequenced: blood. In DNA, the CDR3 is TGTGCCAGCAGCTTGTCAGTCGCTGAAGCTTTCTTT. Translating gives CASSLSVAEAFF. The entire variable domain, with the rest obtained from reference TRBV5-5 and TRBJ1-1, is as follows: DAGVTQSPTHLIKTRGQQVTLRCSPISGHKSVSWYQQVLGQGPQFIFQYYEKEERGRGNFPDRFSARQFPNYSSELNVNALLLGDSALYLCASSLSVAEAFFGQGTRLTVV.